This T cell receptor beta chain was sequenced in a study of blood T cell repertoires in COVID-19. As for the study in general: Samples of COVID-19 (acute and convalescent) were obtained from the United States, Italy and Spain.

The germline V gene encodes CDR1 MNHEY and CDR2 SVGAGI. V trimming: 4 bases; J trimming: 9 bases; junction bases outside the gene matches: 9. The CDR3 is made up of 15 amino acids. Ages ranged from about 18 to 100 years, with residence in fewer than 25 US areas. Membership in each cohort depended on participant-reported clinical history. In the authors' methods: By means of reference gene primer amplification, nucleated cell counts were estimated. Libraries were prepared by immunoSEQ multiplex PCR; TCRdb keeps only in-frame clonotypes and omits some of them. V and J calls and clone size are as listed in that table; D and trimming were resolved from the DNA. This sample carries 200,000 to 250,000 clones, 85% to 90% of them seen once, and the ten largest clones take about 3%.

The clonotype was recovered from a woman aged 18-29 years in a cohort exposed to, infected with or recovered from COVID-19 (not recorded which). This chain joins TRBV6-5 and TRBJ2-1, with TRBD2 matching over 10 bases. Sequenced input: PBMCs or T cells enriched from blood (not recorded which). In DNA, the CDR3 is TGTGCCAGCAGTTCTAGCGGGAGCTGGTCCGGTGAGCAGTTCTTC. This gives the protein CASSSSGSWSGEQFF.